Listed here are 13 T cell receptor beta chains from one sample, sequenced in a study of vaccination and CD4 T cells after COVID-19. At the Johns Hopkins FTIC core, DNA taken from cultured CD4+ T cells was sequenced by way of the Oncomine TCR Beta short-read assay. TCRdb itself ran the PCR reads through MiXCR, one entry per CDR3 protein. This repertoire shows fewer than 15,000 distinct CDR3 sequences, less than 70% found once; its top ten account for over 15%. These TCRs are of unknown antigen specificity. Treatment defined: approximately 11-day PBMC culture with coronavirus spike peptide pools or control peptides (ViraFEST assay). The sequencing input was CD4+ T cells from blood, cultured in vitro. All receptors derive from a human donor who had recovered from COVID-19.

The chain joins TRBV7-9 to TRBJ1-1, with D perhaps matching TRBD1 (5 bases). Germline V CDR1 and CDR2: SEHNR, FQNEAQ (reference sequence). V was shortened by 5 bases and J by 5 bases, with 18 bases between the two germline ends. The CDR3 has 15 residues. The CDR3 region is CASSPPGPRGTEAFF. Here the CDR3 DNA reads TGTGCCAGCAGCCCCCCGGGACCCAGAGGGACTGAAGCTTTCTTT.

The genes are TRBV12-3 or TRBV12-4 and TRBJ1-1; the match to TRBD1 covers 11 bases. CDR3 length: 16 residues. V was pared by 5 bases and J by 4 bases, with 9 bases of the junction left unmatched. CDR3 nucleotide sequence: TGTGCCAGCAGTCCAGGACAGGGGGCGGGGGTCACTGAAGCTTTCTTT. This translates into CASSPGQGAGVTEAFF.

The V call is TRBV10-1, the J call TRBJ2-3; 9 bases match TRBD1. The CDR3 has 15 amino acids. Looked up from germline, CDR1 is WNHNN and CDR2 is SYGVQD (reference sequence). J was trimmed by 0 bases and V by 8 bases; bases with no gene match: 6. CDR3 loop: CASGDRDLSTDTQYF. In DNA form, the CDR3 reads TGCGCCAGCGGGGACAGGGACCTCAGCACAGATACGCAGTATTTT.

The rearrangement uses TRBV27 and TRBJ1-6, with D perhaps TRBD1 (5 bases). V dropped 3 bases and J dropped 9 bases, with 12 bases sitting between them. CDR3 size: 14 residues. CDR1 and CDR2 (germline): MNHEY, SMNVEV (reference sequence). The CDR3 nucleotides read TGTGCCAGCAGTTTCCGGGGGGGGAGTTCACCCCTCCACTTT. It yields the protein CASSFRGGSSPLHF.

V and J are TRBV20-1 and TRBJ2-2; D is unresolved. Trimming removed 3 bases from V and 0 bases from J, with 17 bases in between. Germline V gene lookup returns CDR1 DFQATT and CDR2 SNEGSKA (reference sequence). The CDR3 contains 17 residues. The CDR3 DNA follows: TGCAGTGCTAGTAACCCCCGAAGGACGCCGAACACCGGGGAGCTGTTTTTT. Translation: CSASNPRRTPNTGELFF.

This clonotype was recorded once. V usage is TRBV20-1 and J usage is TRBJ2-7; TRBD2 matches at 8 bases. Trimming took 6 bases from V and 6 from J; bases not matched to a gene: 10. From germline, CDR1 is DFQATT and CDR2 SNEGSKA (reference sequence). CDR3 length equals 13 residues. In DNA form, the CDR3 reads TGCAGTGCCCCACGGCGGAGCGGGGGCGAGCAGTACTTC. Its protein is CSAPRRSGGEQYF.

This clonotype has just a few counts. The CDR3, as DNA: TGTGCCAGCAGTTACCCTGGGAATCAGCCCCAGCATTTT. Its translation is CASSYPGNQPQHF. The chain is built from TRBV6-5 and TRBJ1-5, with D hard to call. Germline V gene data show CDR1 as MNHEY and CDR2 as SVGAGI. Trimming cost V 2 bases and J 4 bases, with 6 bases left between them. The CDR3 loop spans 13 amino acids.

CDR3 amino acids: CASSLDAGGYNEQFF. CDR3 nucleotide sequence: TGCGCCAGCAGCTTGGACGCGGGAGGCTACAATGAGCAGTTCTTC. This chain links TRBV5-1 with TRBJ2-1, with 8 bases aligning to TRBD2. V lost 0 bases and J lost 3; bases outside the gene matches: 2. The CDR3 covers 15 residues. CDR1 and CDR2 from the germline V gene are SGHRS and YFSETQ.

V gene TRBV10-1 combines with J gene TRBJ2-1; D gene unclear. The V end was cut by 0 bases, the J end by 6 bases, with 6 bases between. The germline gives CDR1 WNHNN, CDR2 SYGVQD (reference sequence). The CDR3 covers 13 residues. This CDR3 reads CASSESGLNEQFF. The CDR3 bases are TGCGCCAGCAGTGAGTCAGGCCTCAATGAGCAGTTCTTC.

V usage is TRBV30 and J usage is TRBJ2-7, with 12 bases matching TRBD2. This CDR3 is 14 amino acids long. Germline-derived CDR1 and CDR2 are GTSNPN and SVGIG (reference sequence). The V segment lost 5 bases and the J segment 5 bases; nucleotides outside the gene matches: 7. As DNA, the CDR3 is TGTGCCTGGCAGACTAGCGGGAGAGCCAACGAGCAGTACTTC. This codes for CAWQTSGRANEQYF.

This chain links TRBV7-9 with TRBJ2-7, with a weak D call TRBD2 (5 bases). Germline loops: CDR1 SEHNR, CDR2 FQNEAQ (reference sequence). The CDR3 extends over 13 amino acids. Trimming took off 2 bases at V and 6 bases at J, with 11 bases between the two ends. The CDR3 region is CASSLMVGSEQYF. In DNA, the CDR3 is TGTGCCAGCAGCTTAATGGTTGGGAGCGAGCAGTACTTC.

This chain's CDR3 is CASSNDRDQETQYF. DNA for the CDR3: TGTGCCAGCAGCAACGACAGGGACCAAGAGACCCAGTACTTC. The rearrangement joins TRBV21-1 to TRBJ2-5; whether TRBD1, the table's D call, matches the DNA was not checked. TRBV21-1 is designated a pseudogene. The CDR3 loop spans 14 amino acids.

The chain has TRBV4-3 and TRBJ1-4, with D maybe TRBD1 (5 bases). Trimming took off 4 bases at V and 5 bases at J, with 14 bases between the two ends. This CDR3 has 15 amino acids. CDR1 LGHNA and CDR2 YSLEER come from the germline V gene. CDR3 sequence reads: CASSRGGAENEKLFF. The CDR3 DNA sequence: TGCGCCAGCAGCCGTGGTGGGGCAGAGAATGAAAAACTGTTTTTT.